This T cell receptor (beta chain) was observed in a study of shared clonotypes between healthy human individuals. Study-wide context: Donors were a couple of women and a few men aged 18 to 49.

Donors comprised only Caucasian adults living in Nashville, Tennessee. The CDR3 has 15 amino acids. The ends lost 9 bases at V and 5 bases at J; junction bases unmatched: 13. Over several immunoSEQ plates, each subset's genomic DNA was distributed in even portions. Roughly 280 ng DNA, tens of thousands of T cell genomes, went into unsorted PBMC replicate PCRs. Assay: immunoSEQ multiplex PCR; the TCRdb copy retains only in-frame clones and omits some. The top ten hold over 10% of the sample, which has about 470,000 clones, roughly 77% seen once. The rearrangement joins TRBV23-1 to TRBJ2-7; 10 bases agree with TRBD1. TRBV23-1 is marked as an open reading frame, function uncertain. This clonotype was obtained from a woman between 40 and 50 years old in good health. Some clones in this sample may be carry-over from other donors' samples. Sequenced sample: PBMCs. Here the CDR3 DNA reads TGCGCCAGGCGACCCGCCCGGGACAGGGGCAACGAGCAGTACTTC. Protein sequence: CARRPARDRGNEQYF.